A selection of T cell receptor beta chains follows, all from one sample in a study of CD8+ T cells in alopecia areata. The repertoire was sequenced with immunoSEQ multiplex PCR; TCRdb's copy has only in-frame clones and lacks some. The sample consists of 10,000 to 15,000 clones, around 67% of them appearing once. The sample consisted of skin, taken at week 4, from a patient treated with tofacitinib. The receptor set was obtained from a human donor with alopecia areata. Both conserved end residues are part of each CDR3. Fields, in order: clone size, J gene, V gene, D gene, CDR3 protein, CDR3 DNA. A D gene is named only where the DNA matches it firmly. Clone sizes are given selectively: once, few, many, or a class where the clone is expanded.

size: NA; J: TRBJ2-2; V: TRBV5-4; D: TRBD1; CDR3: CASSHGTGLTIWVNTGELFF; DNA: TGTGCCAGCAGCCATGGGACAGGCCTAACCATCTGGGTGAACACCGGGGAGCTGTTTTTT
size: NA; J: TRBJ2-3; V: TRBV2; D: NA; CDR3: CASSEVGLSSDTQYF; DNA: TGTGCCAGCAGTGAAGTCGGGCTCTCTTCAGATACGCAGTATTTT
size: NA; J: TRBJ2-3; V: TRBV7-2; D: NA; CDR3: CASKERVLMDTQYF; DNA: TGTGCCAGCAAAGAGCGGGTCCTCATGGATACGCAGTATTTT
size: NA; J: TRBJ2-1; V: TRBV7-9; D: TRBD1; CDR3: CASSSGQAYNEQFF; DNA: TGTGCCAGCAGCTCGGGACAGGCGTACAATGAGCAGTTCTTC
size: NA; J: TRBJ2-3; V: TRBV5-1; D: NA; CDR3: CASSLAGATSTDTQYF; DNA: TGCGCCAGCAGCTTGGCCGGGGCAACCTCCACAGATACGCAGTATTTT
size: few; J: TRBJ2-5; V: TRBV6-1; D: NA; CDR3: CASSSGAFYQETQYF; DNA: TGTGCCAGCAGTTCCGGGGCCTTCTACCAAGAGACCCAGTACTTC
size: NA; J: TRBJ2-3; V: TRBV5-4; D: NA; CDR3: CASSLAILGEQYF; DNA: TGTGCCAGCAGCTTGGCGATCTTAGGGGAGCAGTATTTT
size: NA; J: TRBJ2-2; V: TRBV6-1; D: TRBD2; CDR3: CASSAGLAGSKLFF; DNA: TGTGCCAGCAGTGCCGGACTAGCGGGGAGTAAGCTGTTTTTT
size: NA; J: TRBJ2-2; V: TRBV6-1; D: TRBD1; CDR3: CASRPRGRTGELFF; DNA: TGTGCCAGCAGGCCCAGGGGGCGCACCGGGGAGCTGTTTTTT
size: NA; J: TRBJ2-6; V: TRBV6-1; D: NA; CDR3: CASSESPGANVLTF; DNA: TGTGCCAGCAGTGAATCTCCTGGGGCCAACGTCCTGACTTTC
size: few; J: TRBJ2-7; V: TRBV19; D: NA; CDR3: CASSTTESVYEQYF; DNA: TGTGCCAGTAGTACGACAGAGAGTGTGTACGAGCAGTACTTC
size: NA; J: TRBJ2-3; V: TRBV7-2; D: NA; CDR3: CASSSSTDTQYF; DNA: TGTGCCAGCAGCTCGTCCACAGATACGCAGTATTTT
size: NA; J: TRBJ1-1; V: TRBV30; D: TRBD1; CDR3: CAWSPRLGTGSRGTEAFF; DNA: TGTGCCTGGAGTCCAAGACTCGGGACAGGCTCAAGGGGGACTGAAGCTTTCTTT
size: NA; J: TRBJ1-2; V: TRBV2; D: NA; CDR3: CASSPVIYGYTF; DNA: TGTGCCAGCAGTCCTGTCATCTATGGCTACACCTTC
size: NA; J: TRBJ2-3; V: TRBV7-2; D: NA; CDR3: CASSLGLEVDTQYF; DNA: TGTGCCAGCAGCTTAGGACTAGAGGTAGATACGCAGTATTTT
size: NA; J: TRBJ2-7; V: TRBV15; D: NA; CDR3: CATSRSGIEQYF; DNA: TGTGCCACCAGCAGATCAGGGATCGAGCAGTACTTC
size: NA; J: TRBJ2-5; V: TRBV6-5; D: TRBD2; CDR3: CASSTGTKETQYF; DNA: TGTGCCAGCAGTACCGGGACTAAAGAGACCCAGTACTTC
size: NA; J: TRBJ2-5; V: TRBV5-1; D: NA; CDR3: CASSLAGETQYF; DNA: TGCGCCAGCAGCTTGGCGGGAGAGACCCAGTACTTC
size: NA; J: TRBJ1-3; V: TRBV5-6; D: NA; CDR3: CASSLRGISGNTIYF; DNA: TGTGCCAGCAGCTTGAGGGGAATCTCTGGAAACACCATATATTTT
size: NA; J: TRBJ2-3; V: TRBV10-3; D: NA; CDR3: CAISNGAQSDTQYF; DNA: TGTGCCATCAGTAACGGTGCCCAGTCAGATACGCAGTATTTT
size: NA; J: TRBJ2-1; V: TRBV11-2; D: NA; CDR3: CASSWFGHEGNEQFF; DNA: TGTGCCAGCAGCTGGTTTGGGCACGAGGGGAATGAGCAGTTCTTC
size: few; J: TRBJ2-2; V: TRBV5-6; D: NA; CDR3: CASSGTQGVEGTGELFF; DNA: TGTGCCAGCAGCGGAACACAGGGAGTCGAGGGCACCGGGGAGCTGTTTTTT
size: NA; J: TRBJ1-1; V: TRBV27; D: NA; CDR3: CASSLLDTNTEAFF; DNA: TGTGCCAGCAGCCTTCTAGACACGAACACTGAAGCTTTCTTT
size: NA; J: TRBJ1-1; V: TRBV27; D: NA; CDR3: CASSTSRSSEAFF; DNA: TGTGCCAGCAGCACTTCGCGGTCGTCTGAAGCTTTCTTT
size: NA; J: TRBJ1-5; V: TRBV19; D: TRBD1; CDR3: CASSMRQGVRQPQHF; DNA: TGTGCCAGTAGTATGAGACAGGGGGTAAGGCAGCCCCAGCATTTT
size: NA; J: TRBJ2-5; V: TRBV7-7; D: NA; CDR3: CASSLGAGFKETQYF; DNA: TGTGCTAGCAGCTTAGGGGCAGGCTTTAAAGAGACCCAGTACTTC
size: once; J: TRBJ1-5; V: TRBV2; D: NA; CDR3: CASREVGNQPQHF; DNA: TGTGCCAGCAGAGAGGTGGGCAATCAGCCCCAGCATTTT
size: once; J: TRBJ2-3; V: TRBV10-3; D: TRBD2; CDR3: CATEAGGTDTQYF; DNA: TGTGCCACCGAGGCGGGAGGCACAGATACGCAGTATTTT
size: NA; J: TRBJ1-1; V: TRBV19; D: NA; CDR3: CASKAGAGNTEAFF; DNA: TGTGCCAGTAAGGCAGGGGCGGGGAACACTGAAGCTTTCTTT
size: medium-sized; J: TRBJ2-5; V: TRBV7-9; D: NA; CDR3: CASSFGSGLFETQYF; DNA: TGTGCCAGCAGCTTTGGATCGGGACTTTTCGAGACCCAGTACTTC
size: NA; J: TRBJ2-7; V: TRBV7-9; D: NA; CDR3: CASSPRGITYEQYF; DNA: TGTGCCAGCAGCCCCCGGGGGATCACCTACGAGCAGTACTTC
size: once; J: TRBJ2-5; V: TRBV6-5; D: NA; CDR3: CASYQFQETQYF; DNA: TGTGCCAGCTATCAGTTCCAAGAGACCCAGTACTTC
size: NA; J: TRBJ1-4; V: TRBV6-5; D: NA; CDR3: CASKGWVATNEKLFF; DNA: TGTGCCAGCAAGGGGTGGGTCGCAACTAATGAAAAACTGTTTTTT